This T cell receptor (beta chain) was captured by sequencing in a study of T-cell memory formation after mild COVID-19. On the study more broadly: Largely donor-specific TCR clusters were found.

The study, taken as a whole, reports: The main location of contracting CD4+ clones was CM and EM, and that of contracting CD8+ clones was EMRA. CD4/CD8 balance characterized clones contracting day 15 to 85, and CD4+ skew characterized later expanders. In pre-infection memory, a portion of responding clones appeared, which suggested that cross-reactive memory joined.

Each CDR3 protein is one row after TCRdb ran MiXCR on the 5' RACE reads. Of hundreds of thousands of distinct CDR3 sequences detected, around a quarter appear once; the ten largest clones hold roughly 13%. With respect to this clonotype: Its target is unknown.

Germline lookup yields CDR1 GTSNPN and CDR2 SVGIG (reference sequence). V dropped 0 bases and J dropped 3 bases, with 14 bases sitting between them. The CDR3 runs to 15 residues. The V and J genes are TRBV30 and TRBJ1-2; possible D gene TRBD1, 5 bases. The sample was PBMCs or a T cell subset sorted from them (not recorded which). This receptor was identified in an adult woman who had mild COVID-19 (a few samples of this study predate the infection). Cell type and time point are not known. The CDR3 reads CAWSVRGREDYGYTF. The CDR3 region has the DNA TGTGCCTGGAGTGTACGTGGCAGGGAAGACTATGGCTACACCTTC.